The 13 T cell receptor beta chains reported below all come from one sample, sequenced in a study of beta chain features in type 1 diabetes. Investigators reverse transcribed all isolated RNA, so they sequenced expressed TCRB transcripts. The table came from immunoSEQ multiplex PCR; TCRdb's copy has only in-frame clones and leaves some out. The data show around 340,000 clones, with roughly a fifth seen just once and 0.044% held by the top ten. The source material was naive CD4+ T cells from blood. These receptors originate from a woman aged 18-29 years in good health.

The rearrangement uses TRBV30 and TRBJ2-7; D gene unclear. Germline V lookup: CDR1 GTSNPN, CDR2 SVGIG (reference sequence). CDR3 length equals 14 residues. Trimming took off 6 bases at V and 0 bases at J, with 15 bases between the two ends. CDR3 bases: TGTGCCTGTGGTAGATCTGCGAGCTCCTACGAGCAGTACTTC. This encodes CACGRSASSYEQYF. Using reference TRBV30 and TRBJ2-7 for the parts outside the CDR3, the full variable domain is SQTIHQWPATLVQPVGSPLSLECTVEGTSNPNLYWYRQAAGRGLQLLFYSVGIGQISSEVPQNLSASRPQDRQFILSSKKLLLSDSGFYLCACGRSASSYEQYFGPGTRLTVT.

This chain uses TRBV4-1 with TRBJ1-5, with no clear D. Germline CDR1 reads MGHRA; CDR2 reads YSYEKL. The V and J ends lost 1 base and 0 bases respectively, with 22 bases between them. The CDR3 consists of 20 residues. The CDR3 region is CASSQVPPQEAVSSNQPQHF. In DNA, the CDR3 is TGCGCCAGCAGCCAAGTTCCACCTCAGGAGGCGGTTAGTAGCAATCAGCCCCAGCATTTT.

The chain joins TRBV5-1 to TRBJ2-1; maybe TRBD1 (5 bases). Germline CDR1 SGHRS, CDR2 YFSETQ. The CDR3 runs 18 residues. V gave up 0 bases and J gave up 0 bases, with 16 bases separating them. The chain's CDR3 is CASSLVPWGKSSYNEQFF. The DNA for the CDR3 is TGCGCCAGCAGCTTGGTCCCCTGGGGCAAGAGCTCCTACAATGAGCAGTTCTTC. The variable domain in full, completed from reference TRBV5-1 and TRBJ2-1, reads KAGVTQTPRYLIKTRGQQVTLSCSPISGHRSVSWYQQTPGQGLQFLFEYFSETQRNKGNFPGRFSGRQFSNSRSEMNVSTLELGDSALYLCASSLVPWGKSSYNEQFFGPGTRLTVL.

This clone was counted between two and nine times. V and J are TRBV7-2 and TRBJ2-7; 11 positions agree with TRBD2. The CDR3 runs to 15 residues. Germline V gene sequence: CDR1 SGHTA, CDR2 FQGNSA. V lost 3 bases to trimming and J lost 2 bases; unmatched junction nucleotides: 3. The CDR3, as DNA: TGTGCCAGCAGCTTTACTAGCGGGGGAACCTACGAGCAGTACTTC. It specifies CASSFTSGGTYEQYF.

This clone was seen more than once but under ten times. The chain links TRBV23-1 to TRBJ1-2; possibly TRBD1 for D (5 bases). TRBV23-1 is marked as an open reading frame, function uncertain. The CDR3 has 13 residues. Trimming left V 4 bases short and J 3 bases short, with 9 bases between. The CDR3 region has the DNA TGCGCCAGCAGTCGACAGTTATACTATGGCTACACCTTC. Translation gives CASSRQLYYGYTF.

This clone came up a few times. The chain joins TRBV13 to TRBJ2-5, with D unclear. Germline V gene sequence: CDR1 PRHDT, CDR2 FYEKMQ (reference sequence). Trimming removed 5 bases from V and 2 bases from J, with 6 bases in between. This CDR3 contains 12 residues. The CDR3: CASSVAQETQYF. In DNA, the CDR3 is TGTGCCAGCAGCGTCGCGCAAGAGACCCAGTACTTC.

In this sample, this clone turned up a few times. The rearrangement links TRBV9 to TRBJ1-3, with D uncertain. Deletions cut 6 bases from V and 7 bases from J, with 29 bases between. The CDR3 sequence is 18 residues long. The germline V gene encodes CDR1 SGDLS and CDR2 YYNGEE. CDR3 in amino acids: CASTPGKNLGYGGNTIYF. DNA of the CDR3: TGTGCCAGCACCCCCGGCAAGAACCTGGGGTATGGAGGTAACACCATATATTTT.

This clone came up a few times. This chain links TRBV18 with TRBJ2-7; TRBD1 matches 10 bases. The CDR3 runs 16 residues. In germline, CDR1 is KGHSH, CDR2 LQKENI. V dropped 2 bases and J dropped 3; count of bases not matched to a gene: 7. The CDR3 sequence is CASSPRGTGDFYEQYF. As DNA, the CDR3 is TGTGCCAGCTCACCAAGGGGGACAGGGGATTTCTACGAGCAGTACTTC.

The rearrangement joins TRBV11-2 to TRBJ1-1; maybe TRBD1 (6 bases). The CDR3 spans 14 residues. Trimming took off 3 bases at V and 2 bases at J, with 10 bases between the two ends. From germline, CDR1 is SGHAT and CDR2 FQNNGV. The CDR3 here is CASSLHRENTEAFF. For the CDR3, the DNA is TGTGCCAGCAGCTTGCACAGGGAAAACACTGAAGCTTTCTTT.

The chain is built from TRBV2 and TRBJ2-7, with 10 positions matching TRBD1. The CDR3 is made up of 15 amino acids. Germline CDR1 and CDR2: SNHLY and FYNNEI. After removal of 10 bases from V and 3 bases from J, the junction contained 12 bases not matched to a gene. The CDR3 reads CATGAGQGESYEQYF. DNA for the CDR3: TGTGCCACCGGGGCCGGACAGGGGGAGAGCTACGAGCAGTACTTC.

In this sample, this clone turned up a few times. V and J are TRBV10-3 and TRBJ2-4, with TRBD1 as a possible D gene (6 bases). Trimming took 6 bases from V and 8 from J, leaving 14 bases between them. Germline lookup yields CDR1 ENHRY and CDR2 SYGVKD. The CDR3 runs to 13 residues. The CDR3 nucleotides are TGTGCCATCAGGGGGACCAGGGGAGACATTCAGTACTTC. It specifies CAIRGTRGDIQYF.

This chain's CDR3 is CAWSVTGGGLKAFF. The CDR3 region has the DNA TGTGCCTGGAGTGTAACAGGAGGGGGCCTGAAAGCTTTCTTT. V is TRBV30 and J is TRBJ1-1; 7 positions agree with TRBD1. The CDR3 is 14 residues long. Germline CDR1 is GTSNPN and CDR2 is SVGIG (reference sequence). Trimming at V came to 0 bases and at J to 9 bases, leaving 10 bases not matched to a gene.

This clone was seen a handful of times. The chain employs TRBV30 and TRBJ2-3, with unresolved D. The V gene's germline CDR1 is GTSNPN and CDR2 SVGIG (reference sequence). The CDR3 contains 14 residues. Trimming shortened V by 1 base and J by 2 bases, and 10 bases separated the two germline ends. CDR3 in amino acids: CAWSDQALTDTQYF. As DNA, the CDR3 is TGTGCCTGGAGTGATCAGGCCCTCACAGATACGCAGTATTTT.